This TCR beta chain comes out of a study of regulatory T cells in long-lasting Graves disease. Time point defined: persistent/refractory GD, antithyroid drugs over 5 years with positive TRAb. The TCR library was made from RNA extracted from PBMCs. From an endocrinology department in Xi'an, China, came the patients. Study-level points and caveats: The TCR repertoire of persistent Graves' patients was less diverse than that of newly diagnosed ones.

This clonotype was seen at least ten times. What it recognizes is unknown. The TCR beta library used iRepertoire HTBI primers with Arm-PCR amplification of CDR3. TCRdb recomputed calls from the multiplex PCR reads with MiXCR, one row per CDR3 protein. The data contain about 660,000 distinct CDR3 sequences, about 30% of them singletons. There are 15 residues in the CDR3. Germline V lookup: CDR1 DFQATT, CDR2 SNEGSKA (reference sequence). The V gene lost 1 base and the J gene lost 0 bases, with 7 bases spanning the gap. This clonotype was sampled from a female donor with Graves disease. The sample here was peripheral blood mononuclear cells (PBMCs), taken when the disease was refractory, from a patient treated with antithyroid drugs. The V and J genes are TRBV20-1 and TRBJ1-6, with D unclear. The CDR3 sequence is CSARGLSSYNSPLHF. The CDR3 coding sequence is TGCAGTGCTAGAGGGCTGAGCTCCTATAATTCACCCCTCCACTTT.